The TCR beta chain under discussion was sequenced for a study of identical twins. Study outcomes and limitations: Diverse VJ usage suggested most zero-insertion clonotypes were not invariant T cells.

Template switching, a step in the protocol, added a universal primer site, and cDNA carried unique molecular identifiers. TCRdb itself ran the 5' RACE reads through MiXCR, one entry per CDR3 protein. The sample has hundreds of thousands of distinct CDR3 sequences; around 6.1% are singletons. This clonotype was recorded at least ten times. Antigen specificity is unknown. Germline V CDR1 and CDR2: DFQATT, SNEGSKA (reference sequence). V was pared by 4 bases and J by 6 bases, with 20 bases between. This CDR3 has 15 amino acids. Healthy Caucasian individuals made up all the donors. The chain carries TRBV20-1 and TRBJ2-3; possibly TRBD1 or TRBD2 for D (5 bases each). Sequenced input: naive T cells sorted from blood. The clonotype was recovered from a man between 18 and 29 years old in good health. The CDR3 reads CSAMEPGRVDDTQYF. CDR3 nucleotides: TGCAGTGCTATGGAGCCGGGACGGGTGGACGATACGCAGTATTTT.